This T cell receptor beta chain is from a study of T-cell memory formation after mild COVID-19. Study results and limitations: Unconfirmed was the SARS-CoV-2 specificity of second-wave clones that peaked on day 37. Clones contracting day 15 to 85 were balanced CD4/CD8; later expanders leaned CD4+. Researchers found some responding clones in pre-infection memory, a sign that cross-reactive memory joined.

TCRdb re-analysed the 5' RACE reads in MiXCR, keeping a single row per CDR3 protein. This table holds about 320,000 distinct CDR3 sequences, roughly an eighth found once. Regarding this clonotype: Its antigen is not known.

V dropped 2 bases and J dropped 5 bases, with 9 bases sitting between them. Germline CDR1 is MNHEY and CDR2 is SVGAGI. This CDR3 is built from 13 residues. This chain joins TRBV6-5 and TRBJ2-5; D is unresolved. Sequenced sample: PBMCs or a T cell subset sorted from them (not recorded which). The origin of this receptor is a man aged 18-30 years who had mild COVID-19 (a few samples of this study predate the infection). Cell type and time point are not known. The DNA of the CDR3 is TGTGCCAGCAGTTACATACATGAGGAGACCCAGTACTTC. This gives the protein CASSYIHEETQYF.